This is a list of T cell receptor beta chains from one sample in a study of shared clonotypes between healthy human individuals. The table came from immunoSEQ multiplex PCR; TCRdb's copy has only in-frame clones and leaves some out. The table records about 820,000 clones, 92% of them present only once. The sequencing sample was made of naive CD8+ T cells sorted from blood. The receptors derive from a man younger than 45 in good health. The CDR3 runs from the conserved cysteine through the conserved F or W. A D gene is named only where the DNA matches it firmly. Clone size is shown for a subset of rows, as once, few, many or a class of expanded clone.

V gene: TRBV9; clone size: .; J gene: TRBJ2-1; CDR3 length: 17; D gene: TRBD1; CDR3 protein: CASSIPGKQGDYNEQFF; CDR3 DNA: TGTGCCAGCAGCATCCCGGGTAAACAGGGGGATTACAATGAGCAGTTCTTC
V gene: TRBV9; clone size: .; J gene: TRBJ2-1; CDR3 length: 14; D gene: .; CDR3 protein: CASSVGRTYNEQFF; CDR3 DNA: TGTGCCAGCAGCGTAGGGAGGACCTACAATGAGCAGTTCTTC
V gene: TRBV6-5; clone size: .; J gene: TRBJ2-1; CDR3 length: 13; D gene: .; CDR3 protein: CASSNNWDNEQFF; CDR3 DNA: TGTGCCAGCAGTAACAACTGGGACAATGAGCAGTTCTTC
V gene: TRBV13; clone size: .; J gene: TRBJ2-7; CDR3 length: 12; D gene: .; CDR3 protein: CASSHSGVEQYF; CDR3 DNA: TGTGCCAGCAGCCACTCGGGCGTCGAGCAGTACTTC
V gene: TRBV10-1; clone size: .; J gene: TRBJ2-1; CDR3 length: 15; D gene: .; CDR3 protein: CASSDRSRGYNEQFF; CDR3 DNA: TGCGCCAGCAGTGATCGCAGCAGGGGATACAATGAGCAGTTCTTC
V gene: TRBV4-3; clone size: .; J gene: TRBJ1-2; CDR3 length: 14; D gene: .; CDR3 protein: CASSLGQFLGGYTF; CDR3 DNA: TGCGCCAGCAGCCTCGGCCAGTTCTTGGGTGGCTACACCTTC
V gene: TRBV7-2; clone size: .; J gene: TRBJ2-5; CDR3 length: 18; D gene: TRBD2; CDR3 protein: CASSLGTSGRVLGETQYF; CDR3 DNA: TGTGCCAGCAGCTTAGGGACTAGCGGGAGAGTCTTGGGGGAGACCCAGTACTTC
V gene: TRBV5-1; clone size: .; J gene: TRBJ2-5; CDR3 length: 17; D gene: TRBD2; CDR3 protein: CASSAGTSGRYQETQYF; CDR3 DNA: TGCGCCAGCAGCGCCGGGACTAGCGGGAGATACCAAGAGACCCAGTACTTC
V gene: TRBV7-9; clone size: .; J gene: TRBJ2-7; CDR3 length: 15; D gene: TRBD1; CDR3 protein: CASSGPGTGSYEQYF; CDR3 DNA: TGTGCCAGCAGCGGCCCCGGGACAGGTTCCTACGAGCAGTACTTC
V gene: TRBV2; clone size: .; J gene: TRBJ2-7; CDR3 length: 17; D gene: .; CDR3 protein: CASSERPPGSGWYEQYF; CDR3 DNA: TGTGCCAGCAGTGAAAGACCACCCGGGTCAGGTTGGTACGAGCAGTACTTC
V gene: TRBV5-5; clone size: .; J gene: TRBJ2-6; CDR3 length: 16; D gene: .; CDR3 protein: CASSAGSNIGANVLTF; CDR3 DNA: TGTGCCAGCAGCGCGGGGTCTAACATCGGGGCCAACGTCCTGACTTTC
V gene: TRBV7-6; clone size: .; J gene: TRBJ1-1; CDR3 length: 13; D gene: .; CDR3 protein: CASSLGQYTEAFF; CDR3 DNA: TGTGCCAGCAGCTTAGGACAGTACACTGAAGCTTTCTTT
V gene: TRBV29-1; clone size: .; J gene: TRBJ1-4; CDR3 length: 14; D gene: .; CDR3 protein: CSVEERGTNEKLFF; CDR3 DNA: TGCAGCGTTGAAGAACGAGGTACGAATGAAAAACTGTTTTTT
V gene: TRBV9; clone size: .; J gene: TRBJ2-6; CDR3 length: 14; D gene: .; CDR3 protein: CASSASAGANVLTF; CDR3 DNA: TGTGCCAGCAGCGCCTCTGCTGGGGCCAACGTCCTGACTTTC
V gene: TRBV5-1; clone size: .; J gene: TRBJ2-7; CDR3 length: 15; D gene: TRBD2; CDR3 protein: CASSPTSGSSYEQYF; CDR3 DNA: TGCGCCAGCAGCCCGACTAGCGGGAGCTCCTACGAGCAGTACTTC
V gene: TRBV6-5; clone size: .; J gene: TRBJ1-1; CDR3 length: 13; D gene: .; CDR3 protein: CASSYGGNARAFF; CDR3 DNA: TGTGCCAGCAGTTACGGAGGGAATGCCCGAGCTTTCTTT
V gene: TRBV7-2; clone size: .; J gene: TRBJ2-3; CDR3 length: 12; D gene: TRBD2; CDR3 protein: CASRRGGDTQYF; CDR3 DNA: TGTGCCAGCAGACGGGGGGGAGATACGCAGTATTTT
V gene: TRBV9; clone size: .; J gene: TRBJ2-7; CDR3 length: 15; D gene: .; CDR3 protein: CASSVGSRFTYEQYF; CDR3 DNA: TGTGCCAGCAGCGTAGGATCCAGGTTTACCTACGAGCAGTACTTC
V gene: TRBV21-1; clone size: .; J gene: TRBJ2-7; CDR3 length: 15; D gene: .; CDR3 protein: CASSKGGGVAYEQYF; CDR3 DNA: TGTGCCAGCAGCAAAGGTGGAGGGGTTGCCTACGAGCAGTACTTC
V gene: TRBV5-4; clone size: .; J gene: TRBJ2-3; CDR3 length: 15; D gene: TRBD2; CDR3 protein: CASSLRGEVFDTQYF; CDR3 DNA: TGTGCCAGCAGCTTGCGGGGGGAGGTTTTTGATACGCAGTATTTT
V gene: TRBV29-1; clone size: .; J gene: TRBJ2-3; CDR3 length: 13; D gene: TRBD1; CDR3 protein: CSVESQGANTQYF; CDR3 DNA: TGCAGCGTTGAAAGTCAGGGGGCTAATACGCAGTATTTT
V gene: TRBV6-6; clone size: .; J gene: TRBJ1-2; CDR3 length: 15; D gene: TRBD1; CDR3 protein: CASSPLGTGMFGYTF; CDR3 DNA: TGTGCCAGCAGTCCCCTCGGGACAGGGATGTTTGGCTACACCTTC
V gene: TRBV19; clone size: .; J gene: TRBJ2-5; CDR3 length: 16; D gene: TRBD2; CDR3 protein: CASSTVPGLAMETQYF; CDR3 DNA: TGTGCCAGTAGCACCGTACCGGGACTAGCTATGGAGACCCAGTACTTC
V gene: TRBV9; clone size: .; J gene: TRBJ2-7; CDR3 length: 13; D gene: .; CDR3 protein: CASSVDVSYEQYF; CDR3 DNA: TGTGCCAGCAGCGTAGACGTCTCCTACGAGCAGTACTTC
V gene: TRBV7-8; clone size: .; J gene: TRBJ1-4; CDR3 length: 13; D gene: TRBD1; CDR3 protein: CASSLRTGEKLFF; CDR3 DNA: TGTGCCAGCAGCCTAAGGACAGGGGAAAAACTGTTTTTT
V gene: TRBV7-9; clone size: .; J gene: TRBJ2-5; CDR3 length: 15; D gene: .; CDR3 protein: CASSLAQGSQETQYF; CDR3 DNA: TGTGCCAGCAGCTTAGCGCAGGGTTCCCAAGAGACCCAGTACTTC
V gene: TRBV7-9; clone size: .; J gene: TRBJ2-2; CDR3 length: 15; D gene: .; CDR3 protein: CASSSGRWGAGELFF; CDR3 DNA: TGTGCCAGCAGCTCAGGGCGATGGGGGGCCGGGGAGCTGTTTTTT
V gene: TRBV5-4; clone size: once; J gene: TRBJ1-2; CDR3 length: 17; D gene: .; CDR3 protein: CASYSGLALWNSDGYTF; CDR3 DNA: TGTGCCAGCTATTCCGGACTTGCGTTGTGGAACTCAGATGGCTACACCTTC
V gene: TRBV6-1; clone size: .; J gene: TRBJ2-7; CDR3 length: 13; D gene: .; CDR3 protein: CASSDGSSYEQYF; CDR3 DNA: TGTGCCAGCAGTGACGGGAGCTCCTACGAGCAGTACTTC
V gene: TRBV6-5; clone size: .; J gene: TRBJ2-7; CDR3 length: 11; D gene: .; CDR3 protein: CASRSNSEQYF; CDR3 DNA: TGTGCCAGCAGATCAAACTCCGAGCAGTACTTC